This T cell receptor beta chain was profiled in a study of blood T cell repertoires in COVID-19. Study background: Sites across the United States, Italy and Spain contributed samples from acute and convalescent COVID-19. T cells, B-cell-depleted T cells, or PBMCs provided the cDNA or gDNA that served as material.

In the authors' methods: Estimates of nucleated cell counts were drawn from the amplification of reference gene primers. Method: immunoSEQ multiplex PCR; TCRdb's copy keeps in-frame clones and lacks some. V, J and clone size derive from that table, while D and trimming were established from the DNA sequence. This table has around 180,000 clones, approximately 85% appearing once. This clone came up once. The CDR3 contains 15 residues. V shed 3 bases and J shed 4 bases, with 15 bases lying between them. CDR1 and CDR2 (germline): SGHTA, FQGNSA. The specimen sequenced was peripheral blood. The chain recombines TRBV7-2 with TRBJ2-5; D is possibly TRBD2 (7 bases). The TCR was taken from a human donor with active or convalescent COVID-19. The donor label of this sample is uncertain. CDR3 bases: TGTGCCAGCAGCTTGGTGCGGGGGCATGGAGAGACCCAGTACTTC. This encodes CASSLVRGHGETQYF. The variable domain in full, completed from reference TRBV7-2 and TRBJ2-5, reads GAGVSQSPSNKVTEKGKDVELRCDPISGHTALYWYRQSLGQGLEFLIYFQGNSAPDKSGLPSDRFSAERTGGSVSTLTIQRTQQEDSAVYLCASSLVRGHGETQYFGPGTRLLVL.